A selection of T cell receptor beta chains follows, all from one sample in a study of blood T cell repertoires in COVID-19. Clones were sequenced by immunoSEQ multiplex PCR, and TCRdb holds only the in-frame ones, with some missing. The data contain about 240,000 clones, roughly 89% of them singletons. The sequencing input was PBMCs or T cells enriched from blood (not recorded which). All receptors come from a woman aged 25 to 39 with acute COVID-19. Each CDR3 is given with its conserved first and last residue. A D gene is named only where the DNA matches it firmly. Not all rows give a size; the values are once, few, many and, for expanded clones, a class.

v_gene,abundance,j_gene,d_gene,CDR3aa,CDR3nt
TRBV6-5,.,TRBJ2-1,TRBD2,CASRPSGGWYNEQFF,TGTGCCAGCAGGCCTAGCGGGGGATGGTACAATGAGCAGTTCTTC
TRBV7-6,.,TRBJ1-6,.,CASSLEGPYNSPLHF,TGTGCCAGCAGCTTAGAGGGGCCCTATAATTCACCCCTCCACTTT
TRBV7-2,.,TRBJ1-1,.,CASSFAPRVEAFF,TGTGCCAGCAGCTTTGCCCCAAGAGTTGAAGCTTTCTTT
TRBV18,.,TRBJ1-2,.,CASSPGGFQYGYTF,TGTGCCAGCTCACCAGGGGGCTTTCAGTATGGCTACACCTTC
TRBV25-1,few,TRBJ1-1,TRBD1,CASSEYIPTGERTEAFF,TGTGCCAGCAGTGAATATATCCCCACAGGGGAAAGGACTGAAGCTTTCTTT
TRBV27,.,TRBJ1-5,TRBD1,CASKGFGTGNQPQHF,TGTGCCAGCAAGGGTTTCGGGACAGGGAATCAGCCCCAGCATTTT
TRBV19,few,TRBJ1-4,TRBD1,CASRPGTGEKLFF,TGTGCCAGTAGGCCCGGGACAGGCGAAAAACTGTTTTTT
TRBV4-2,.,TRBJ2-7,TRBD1,CASSQDIGTGFYEQYF,TGTGCCAGCAGCCAAGATATTGGGACAGGGTTCTACGAGCAGTACTTC
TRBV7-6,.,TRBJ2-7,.,CASSLGPGNSYEQYF,TGTGCCAGCAGCTTAGGTCCAGGGAACTCCTACGAGCAGTACTTC
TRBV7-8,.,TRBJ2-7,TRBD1,CASSLGTAHYEQYF,TGTGCCAGCAGCCTTGGGACAGCCCACTACGAGCAGTACTTC
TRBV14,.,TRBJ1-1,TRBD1,CASSQLGQGARAFF,TGTGCCAGCAGCCAGCTGGGACAGGGAGCGCGAGCTTTCTTT
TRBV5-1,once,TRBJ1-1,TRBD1,CASRDTGGNTEAFF,TGCGCCAGCAGGGATACAGGGGGCAACACTGAAGCTTTCTTT
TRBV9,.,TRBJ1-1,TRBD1,CASSAQGGTGLNTEAFF,TGTGCCAGCAGCGCCCAGGGCGGGACAGGGTTGAACACTGAAGCTTTCTTT
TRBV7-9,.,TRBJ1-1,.,CASSPGGRAIAFF,TGTGCCAGCAGCCCGGGGGGAAGGGCTATAGCTTTCTTT
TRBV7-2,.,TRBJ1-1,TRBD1,CASILTTGGYTEAFF,TGTGCCAGCATCCTCACCACAGGGGGCTACACTGAAGCTTTCTTT
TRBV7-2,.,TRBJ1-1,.,CASSLSRGRTEAFF,TGTGCCAGCAGCTTAAGCAGGGGACGGACTGAAGCTTTCTTT
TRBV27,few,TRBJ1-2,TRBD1,CASDRDGGYTF,TGTGCCAGCGACAGGGACGGCGGCTACACCTTC
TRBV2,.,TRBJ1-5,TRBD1,CASSKILQGAEQPQHF,TGTGCCAGCAGTAAGATCCTACAGGGGGCGGAACAGCCCCAGCATTTT
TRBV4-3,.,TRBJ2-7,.,CASSQDLGGGSYEQYF,TGCGCCAGCAGCCAAGATTTGGGGGGGGGCTCATACGAGCAGTACTTC
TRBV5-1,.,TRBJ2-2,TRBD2,CASSLWVKAGATGELFF,TGCGCCAGCAGCTTGTGGGTCAAAGCGGGAGCCACCGGGGAGCTGTTTTTT
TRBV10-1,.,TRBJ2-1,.,CASSDGGSYNEQFF,TGCGCCAGCAGTGATGGAGGGTCCTACAATGAGCAGTTCTTC
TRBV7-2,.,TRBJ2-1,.,CASSPDRAYNEQFF,TGTGCCAGCAGCCCCGATAGAGCCTACAATGAGCAGTTCTTC
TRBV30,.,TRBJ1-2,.,CAWARDTTNYGYTF,TGTGCCTGGGCGAGGGACACCACGAACTATGGCTACACCTTC
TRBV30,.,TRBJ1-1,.,CAWTEGLVNTEAFF,TGTGCCTGGACCGAGGGACTGGTGAACACTGAAGCTTTCTTT
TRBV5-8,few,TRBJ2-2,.,CASSDQEIHTGELFF,TGTGCCAGCAGCGACCAGGAAATACACACCGGGGAGCTGTTTTTT
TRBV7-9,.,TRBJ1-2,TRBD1,CASSLNRGHGYTF,TGTGCCAGCAGCTTAAACAGGGGCCATGGCTACACCTTC
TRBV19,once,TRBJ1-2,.,CASSIGGIGYTF,TGTGCCAGTAGTATTGGCGGAATTGGCTACACCTTC
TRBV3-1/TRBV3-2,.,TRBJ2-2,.,CASRTTGNTGELFF,TGTGCCAGCAGGACGACAGGGAACACCGGGGAGCTGTTTTTT
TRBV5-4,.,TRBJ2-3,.,CASSPSEADTQYF,TGTGCCAGCAGCCCCTCGGAGGCAGATACGCAGTATTTT
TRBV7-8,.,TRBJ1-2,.,CASSNDIGYTF,TGTGCCAGCAGTAACGACATCGGCTACACCTTC
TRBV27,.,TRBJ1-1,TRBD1,CASRSRRDRYPNTEAFF,TGTGCCAGCAGGTCGAGAAGGGACAGGTATCCTAACACTGAAGCTTTCTTT
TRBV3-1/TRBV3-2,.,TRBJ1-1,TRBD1,CASSQVAGGNTEAFF,TGTGCCAGCAGCCAAGTAGCAGGGGGGAACACTGAAGCTTTCTTT
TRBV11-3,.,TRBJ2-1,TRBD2,CASSAGTSGGYNEQFF,TGTGCCAGCAGCGCCGGGACTAGCGGGGGTTACAATGAGCAGTTCTTC
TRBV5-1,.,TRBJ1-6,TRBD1,CASSSLGQGNSPLHF,TGCGCCAGCAGCTCCCTGGGACAGGGAAATTCACCCCTCCACTTT
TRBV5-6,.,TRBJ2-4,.,CASSFRDIQYF,TGTGCCAGCAGCTTCCGGGACATTCAGTACTTC
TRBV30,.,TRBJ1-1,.,CACTVYMNTEAFF,TGTGCCTGCACCGTGTACATGAACACTGAAGCTTTCTTT
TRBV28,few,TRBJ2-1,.,CASSLVVVGSGRGEQFF,TGTGCCAGCAGTTTAGTGGTAGTGGGATCCGGCAGGGGTGAGCAGTTCTTC
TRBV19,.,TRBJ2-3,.,CASSEADTQYF,TGTGCCAGCTCGGAGGCAGATACGCAGTATTTT
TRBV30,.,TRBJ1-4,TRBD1,CAYDRGEGGLFF,TGTGCCTACGACAGGGGCGAAGGGGGACTGTTTTTT
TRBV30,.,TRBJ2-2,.,CAWSLLAGELFF,TGTGCCTGGAGTCTTTTAGCGGGGGAGCTGTTTTTT
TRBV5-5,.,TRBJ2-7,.,CASSLTGLVSKPSGEQYF,TGTGCCAGCAGCTTGACAGGGTTGGTGTCTAAGCCTTCCGGCGAGCAGTACTTC
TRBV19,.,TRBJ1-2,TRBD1,CASKGQGSGYTF,TGTGCCAGTAAGGGACAGGGATCCGGCTACACCTTC
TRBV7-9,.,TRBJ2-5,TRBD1,CASSPRDRHQETQYF,TGTGCCAGCAGCCCCCGGGACAGGCACCAAGAGACCCAGTACTTC
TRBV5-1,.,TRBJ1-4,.,CASSRWGGRNEKLFF,TGCGCCAGCAGCAGATGGGGGGGTCGAAATGAAAAACTGTTTTTT
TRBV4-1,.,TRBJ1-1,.,CASSLGPTDTEAFF,TGCGCCAGCAGCCTTGGTCCAACAGACACTGAAGCTTTCTTT